This T cell receptor (beta chain) was sequenced during a study of cytomegalovirus exposure and HLA in healthy donors. About the study: Inside one of the first data releases sat about 85 million unique TCRs taken from HLA-typed donors.

Study-level results: Investigators reported around 150 TCR beta chains as tied to cytomegalovirus. The study dropped some indistinguishable V segments, TRBV6-2 and TRBV6-3 among them.

The PCR had 60 Vbeta and 13 Jbeta primers. Data came from immunoSEQ multiplex PCR; TCRdb stores just in-frame clones and leaves some out. The table lists under 200,000 clones, about 71% of them singletons. With regard to this clone: The antigen is undetermined.

Germline CDR1 reads LNHDA; CDR2 reads SQIVND (reference sequence). The CDR3 runs 15 residues. With V trimmed by 5 bases and J by 3 bases, 8 bases remained unmatched. The V call is TRBV19, the J call TRBJ2-3, with 7 bases matching TRBD2. This TCR was sampled from a woman between 35 and 50 years old in good health and CMV-seropositive. The sequencing sample was made of PBMCs. DNA of the CDR3: TGTGCCAGTAGTGACACGGGGGGTACGACAGATACGCAGTATTTT. Protein: CASSDTGGTTDTQYF.